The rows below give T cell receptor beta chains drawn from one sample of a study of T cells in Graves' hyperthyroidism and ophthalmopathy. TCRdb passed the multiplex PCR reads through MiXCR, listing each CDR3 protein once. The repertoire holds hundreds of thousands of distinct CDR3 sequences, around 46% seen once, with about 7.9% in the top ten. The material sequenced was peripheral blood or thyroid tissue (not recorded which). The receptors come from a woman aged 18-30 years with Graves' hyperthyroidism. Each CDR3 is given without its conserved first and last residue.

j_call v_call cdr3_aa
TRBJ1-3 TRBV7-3 ASSLSSLSGNTIY
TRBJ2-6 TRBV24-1 ATSESGANVLT
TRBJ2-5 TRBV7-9 ASRPRGQETQY
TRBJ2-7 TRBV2 ASSFGTSSYEQY
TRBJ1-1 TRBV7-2 ASSSDGFFAEAF
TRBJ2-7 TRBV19 ASSMGDSYEQY
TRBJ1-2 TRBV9 ASSGKNRGYGYT
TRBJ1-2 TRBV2 ASSPRDSVNYGYT
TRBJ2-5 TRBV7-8 ASSLAGRGQETQY
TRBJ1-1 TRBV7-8 ASSLARDDTEAF
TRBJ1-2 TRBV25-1 ASSEGTGDGYT
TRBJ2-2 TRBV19 ASRLAGDNTGELF
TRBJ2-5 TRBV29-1 SVAGTSGSGETQY
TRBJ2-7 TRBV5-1 ASSLEGKLYYEQY
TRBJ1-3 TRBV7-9 ASSFVQGLTIY
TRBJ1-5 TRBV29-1 SARQGDAPQH
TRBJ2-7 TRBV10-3 AIRTGLAGQY
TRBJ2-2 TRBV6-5 ASSLWGTGGNTGELF
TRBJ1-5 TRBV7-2 ASSLYPGPSFLHQPQH
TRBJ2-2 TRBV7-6 ASSLEVYDRGELF
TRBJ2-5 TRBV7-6 ASTPAGVKETQY
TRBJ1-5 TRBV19 ASRLRDRSNSNQPQH
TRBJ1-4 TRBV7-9 ASSHPEGDEKLF
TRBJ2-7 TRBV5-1 ASRRDSYYEQY
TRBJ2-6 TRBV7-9 ASSVVSGSSGANVLT
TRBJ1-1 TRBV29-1 SVELRGSGEAF
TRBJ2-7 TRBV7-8 ASSRGTDAYEQY
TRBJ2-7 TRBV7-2 ASSLRPGPYSYEQY
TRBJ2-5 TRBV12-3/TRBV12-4 ASSLQPSGGGTQY
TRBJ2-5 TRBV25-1 ASSEPGTGQETQY
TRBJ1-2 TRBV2 ASTRGVYGYT
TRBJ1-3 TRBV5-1 ASSFEPRKGNTIY
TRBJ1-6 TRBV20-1 SASRDRGQSPLH
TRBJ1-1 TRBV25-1 AWSVMLNTEAF
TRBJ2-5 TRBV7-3 ASSLDGVTGMETQY
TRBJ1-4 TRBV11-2 ASSQGGATNEKLF
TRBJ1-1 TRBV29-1 SIRVLLDAEAF
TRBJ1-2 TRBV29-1 SVAFPSGHGYT
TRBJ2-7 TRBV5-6 ASSSPTGAYEQY
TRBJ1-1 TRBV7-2 ASSFFSGETEAF
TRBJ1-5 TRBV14 ASSYGDRQPQH
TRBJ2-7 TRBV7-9 ASSLDGGPYEQY
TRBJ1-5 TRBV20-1 SARGGQSNQPQH